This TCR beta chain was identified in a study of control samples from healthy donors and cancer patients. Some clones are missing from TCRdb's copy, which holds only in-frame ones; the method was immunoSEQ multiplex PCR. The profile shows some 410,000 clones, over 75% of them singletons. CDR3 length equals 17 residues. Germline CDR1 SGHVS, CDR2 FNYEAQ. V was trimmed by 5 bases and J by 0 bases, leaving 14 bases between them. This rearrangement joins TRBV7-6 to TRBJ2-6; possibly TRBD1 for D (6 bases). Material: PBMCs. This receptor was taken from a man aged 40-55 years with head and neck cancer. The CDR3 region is CASSKGTLRSGANVLTF. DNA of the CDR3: TGTGCCAGCAGCAAAGGGACACTTCGCTCTGGGGCCAACGTCCTGACTTTC.